Listed below are T cell receptor beta chains from one sample, sequenced in a study of early T cells in non-severe SARS-CoV-2 infection. TCRdb recomputed calls from the 5' RACE reads with MiXCR, one row per CDR3 protein. The sample holds about 48,000 distinct CDR3 sequences, 8.5% to 10% seen once. The specimen was whole blood. The receptors originated from an adult who was a healthcare worker with PCR-confirmed SARS-CoV-2 infection or an uninfected control (not recorded which). The CDR3 runs from the conserved cysteine through the conserved F or W. A D gene is named only where the DNA matches it firmly. Size values are once, few and many counts, or a class for expanded clones, and some rows have none.

size: many; J: TRBJ1-2; D: -; V: TRBV6-5; CDR3: CASTQGNYGYTF; DNA: TGTGCCAGCACTCAGGGAAACTATGGCTACACCTTC
size: -; J: TRBJ1-1; D: TRBD1; V: TRBV20-1; CDR3: CSAPGTGNSEAFF; DNA: TGCAGTGCTCCCGGGACAGGTAACTCTGAAGCTTTCTTT
size: few; J: TRBJ1-2; D: -; V: TRBV29-1; CDR3: CSVSFGYGYTF; DNA: TGCAGCGTTAGTTTTGGCTATGGCTACACCTTC
size: -; J: TRBJ2-7; D: -; V: TRBV3-1; CDR3: CASSRLESSYEQYF; DNA: TGTGCCAGCAGCCGACTGGAGAGCTCCTACGAGCAGTACTTC
size: few; J: TRBJ2-5; D: TRBD2; V: TRBV30; CDR3: CAWTSGGFLQYF; DNA: TGTGCCTGGACTAGCGGGGGGTTTTTGCAGTACTTC
size: -; J: TRBJ2-7; D: -; V: TRBV29-1; CDR3: CSVDLDGHEQYF; DNA: TGCAGCGTTGACCTGGACGGCCACGAGCAGTACTTC
size: few; J: TRBJ2-2; D: TRBD2; V: TRBV7-9; CDR3: CASSLTTSGIARTGELFF; DNA: TGTGCCAGCAGCTTGACGACTAGCGGGATTGCTAGGACCGGGGAGCTGTTTTTT
size: many; J: TRBJ1-4; D: -; V: TRBV7-8; CDR3: CASSPRQSTVEKLFF; DNA: TGTGCCAGCAGCCCCCGACAGTCAACTGTTGAAAAACTGTTTTTT
size: many; J: TRBJ2-7; D: -; V: TRBV29-1; CDR3: CSVLPTPYEQYF; DNA: TGCAGCGTCCTGCCTACCCCCTACGAGCAGTACTTC
size: few; J: TRBJ2-7; D: TRBD1; V: TRBV5-1; CDR3: CASGPGTGAYEQYF; DNA: TGCGCCAGCGGGCCCGGGACAGGAGCCTACGAGCAGTACTTC
size: few; J: TRBJ1-2; D: -; V: TRBV27; CDR3: CASSLNPALYGYTF; DNA: TGTGCCAGCAGTTTGAATCCGGCCCTCTATGGCTACACCTTC
size: many; J: TRBJ1-1; D: -; V: TRBV27; CDR3: CASRPRTGTPEAFF; DNA: TGTGCCAGTCGCCCTAGGACGGGGACGCCTGAAGCTTTCTTT
size: many; J: TRBJ1-2; D: TRBD1; V: TRBV15; CDR3: CATSIQRSGQGNYGYTF; DNA: TGTGCCACCAGCATCCAAAGGTCGGGACAGGGGAACTATGGCTACACCTTC
size: -; J: TRBJ2-2; D: -; V: TRBV28; CDR3: CASSFERGPVTGELFF; DNA: TGTGCCAGCAGTTTCGAAAGGGGCCCGGTCACCGGGGAGCTGTTTTTT
size: few; J: TRBJ2-3; D: -; V: TRBV18; CDR3: CASSRDFQSLHTDTQYF; DNA: TGTGCCAGCTCACGGGACTTCCAGTCCCTACATACAGATACGCAGTATTTT
size: many; J: TRBJ2-3; D: TRBD2; V: TRBV6-5; CDR3: CASSYSGTSGTTDTQYF; DNA: TGTGCCAGCAGTTACTCGGGGACTAGCGGAACCACAGATACGCAGTATTTT
size: few; J: TRBJ2-3; D: TRBD2; V: TRBV6-2/TRBV6-3; CDR3: CATVMAGGTTDTQYF; DNA: TGTGCCACCGTCATGGCGGGGGGGACCACAGATACGCAGTATTTT
size: few; J: TRBJ1-1; D: -; V: TRBV5-1; CDR3: CASSLAGRVEAFF; DNA: TGCGCCAGCAGCTTGGCAGGACGGGTTGAAGCTTTCTTT
size: many; J: TRBJ2-6; D: -; V: TRBV11-2; CDR3: CASSLNSGSGANVLTF; DNA: TGTGCCAGCAGCTTAAATTCGGGCTCTGGGGCCAACGTCCTGACTTTC